This is a list of T cell receptor beta chains from one sample in a study of CD8 T cells in Susac syndrome. TCRdb called the immunoSEQ multiplex PCR reads again in MiXCR, with one record for every CDR3 protein. The sample carries 140,000 to 150,000 distinct CDR3 sequences, 94% recorded once. Input material: CD4+ T cells from PBMCs. The source of these receptors is a human donor in good health. Each CDR3 is given with its conserved first and last residue. The D gene is left open where the match is weak. Size is stated for part of the rows, as once, few or many counts, or as a class when the clone is expanded.

d_call	v_call	j_call	clone_size	cdr3_length	cdr3_nt	cdr3_aa
-	TRBV2	TRBJ2-1	once	14	TGTGCCAGCGTAAAAGGGGGAGGCTACAATGAGCAGTTCTTC	CASVKGGGYNEQFF
TRBD1	TRBV2	TRBJ2-7	-	15	TGTGCCAGCAGCCATCAGGACAGGGGGCTGGGCGAGCAGTACTTC	CASSHQDRGLGEQYF
-	TRBV20-1	TRBJ2-5	-	12	TGCAGTGCTAGAAGGGGTCTGGAGACCCAGTACTTC	CSARRGLETQYF
-	TRBV15	TRBJ2-7	-	17	TGTGCCACCAGCGGGGGGAGCAGGGGAAAGGTCGCCTACGAGCAGTACTTC	CATSGGSRGKVAYEQYF
-	TRBV25-1	TRBJ2-1	-	14	TGTGCCAGCAGTGAATCCGGGGCTTACAATGAGCAGTTCTTC	CASSESGAYNEQFF
-	TRBV29-1	TRBJ1-2	-	14	TGCAGCGTCCCAAGGGGAGGGCGAATGGATGGCTACACCTTC	CSVPRGGRMDGYTF
-	TRBV9	TRBJ1-3	-	15	TGTGCCAGCAGCGTAGGACGGAACTCTGGAAACACCATATATTTT	CASSVGRNSGNTIYF
-	TRBV7-8	TRBJ2-1	once	14	TGTGCCAGCATGAAGGCAGGGGACTACAATGAGCAGTTCTTC	CASMKAGDYNEQFF
-	TRBV20-1	TRBJ2-7	-	11	TGCAGTCTCGGGCGGGGCCGGGAGCAGTACTTC	CSLGRGREQYF
-	TRBV5-1	TRBJ2-2	-	16	TGCGCCAGCACCCCTAAAACTAGGGGTGACACCGGGGAGCTGTTTTTT	CASTPKTRGDTGELFF
TRBD1	TRBV6-2/TRBV6-3	TRBJ1-5	-	19	TGTGCCAGCAGTTACTCGAGGCAGGGGGCGTCTAAGGGCAATCAGCCCCAGCATTTT	CASSYSRQGASKGNQPQHF
-	TRBV20-1	TRBJ1-5	-	16	TGCAGTGCTAGGTCGGGGGGGGGTTCGAGCAATCAGCCCCAGCATTTT	CSARSGGGSSNQPQHF
-	TRBV2	TRBJ2-5	-	13	TGTGCCAGCAGTGCGGGAGTTCAAGAGACCCAGTACTTC	CASSAGVQETQYF
-	TRBV7-9	TRBJ2-7	-	12	TGTGCCAGCAGCTTTGAATCCTACGAGCAGTACTTC	CASSFESYEQYF
-	TRBV20-1	TRBJ2-5	once	11	TGCAGTGCTAGAGTCCAAGAGACCCAGTACTTC	CSARVQETQYF
-	TRBV3-1	TRBJ1-1	-	13	TGTGCCAGCAGCCCGTTCCGTGGCACTGAAGCTTTCTTT	CASSPFRGTEAFF
-	TRBV24-1	TRBJ2-7	-	14	TGTGCCACCAGTGACTGGAACCTCCCCACCGAGCAGTACTTC	CATSDWNLPTEQYF
-	TRBV28	TRBJ1-2	-	16	TGTGCCAGCAGTTTGTCGGGTTGGCGCGGGGGCTATGGCTACACCTTC	CASSLSGWRGGYGYTF
-	TRBV28	TRBJ2-7	-	13	TGTGCCAGCAGTTTAGGACTGATCTACGAGCAGTACTTC	CASSLGLIYEQYF
TRBD1	TRBV29-1	TRBJ2-7	-	13	TGCAGCGTTGCCCGGGGACAGCCCTACGAGCAGTACTTC	CSVARGQPYEQYF
-	TRBV3-1	TRBJ2-7	-	14	TGTGCCAGCAGCCAAGTCGGGGGTCGCTACGAGCAGTACTTC	CASSQVGGRYEQYF
TRBD2	TRBV19	TRBJ2-6	-	19	TGTGCCAGTACCCGAGCCGGAACTAGCGGGAGTACCGGGGCCAACGTCCTGACTTTC	CASTRAGTSGSTGANVLTF
-	TRBV27	TRBJ2-7	once	15	TGTGCCAGCAGTTTATCTACCGGGAGAGGGGGCGAGCAGTACTTC	CASSLSTGRGGEQYF
TRBD1	TRBV2	TRBJ1-6	-	13	TGTGCCAGCGCGGGACAGAATAATTCACCCCTCCACTTT	CASAGQNNSPLHF
-	TRBV29-1	TRBJ1-3	-	14	TGCAGCGTTGAGCCAGCTTCCTCTGGAAACACCATATATTTT	CSVEPASSGNTIYF
-	TRBV4-1	TRBJ2-3	-	14	TGCGCCAGCAGCCAAGTGGGAAGGGCAGATACGCAGTATTTT	CASSQVGRADTQYF
-	TRBV28	TRBJ1-1	-	16	TGTGCCAGCAGTCCTCCCTTTTCGGGGGGCGGCACTGAAGCTTTCTTT	CASSPPFSGGGTEAFF
-	TRBV3-1	TRBJ2-7	-	13	TGTGCCAGCAGCCGCGAGCTAGCCAGCGAGCAGTACTTC	CASSRELASEQYF
-	TRBV7-2	TRBJ1-1	-	14	TGTGCCAGCAAGGAAGGGCACCAGAACACTGAAGCTTTCTTT	CASKEGHQNTEAFF
-	TRBV20-1	TRBJ2-5	-	15	TGCAGTGCTGAGGAAGGGAGTAGGGTCGACGAGACCCAGTACTTC	CSAEEGSRVDETQYF
TRBD1	TRBV3-1	TRBJ2-2	-	15	TGTGCCAGCAGCGCTTGGGACAGTAACACCGGGGAGCTGTTTTTT	CASSAWDSNTGELFF
-	TRBV5-4	TRBJ2-1	-	17	TGTGCCAGCAGCCCCCACCCCGCCGGGGGATCCTACAATGAGCAGTTCTTC	CASSPHPAGGSYNEQFF
TRBD2	TRBV20-1	TRBJ2-7	-	16	TGCAGTCCCAGCCACCCCGAACTAGCGGGAGTAGGTGAGCAGTACTTC	CSPSHPELAGVGEQYF
TRBD2	TRBV6-5	TRBJ2-7	-	14	TGTGCCAGCAGTTACGACCGGGAGGGCGACGAGCAGTACTTC	CASSYDREGDEQYF
TRBD1	TRBV30	TRBJ2-7	-	14	TGTGCCTGGAGTGGGACAGGGGGTAAGAACGAGCAGTACTTC	CAWSGTGGKNEQYF
-	TRBV11-2	TRBJ2-5	-	14	TGTGCCAGCAGCTTAGATCGTTACCAAGAGACCCAGTACTTC	CASSLDRYQETQYF
TRBD1	TRBV11-1	TRBJ2-7	-	15	TGTGCCAGCAGCAAAGGACAGGGGAACTCCTACGAGCAGTACTTC	CASSKGQGNSYEQYF
TRBD1	TRBV5-6	TRBJ1-2	-	15	TGTGCCAGCAGCCCGAACAGGGGCCAGAACTATGGCTACACCTTC	CASSPNRGQNYGYTF
TRBD2	TRBV19	TRBJ2-7	-	14	TGTGCCAGTAGCCGGGGACTAGCTTACTACGAGCAGTACTTC	CASSRGLAYYEQYF
-	TRBV9	TRBJ1-3	-	13	TGTGCCAGCAGCGCCAGTTGGCGGGACACCATATATTTT	CASSASWRDTIYF
-	TRBV11-2	TRBJ1-1	few	13	TGTGCCAGCAGCTTAAGTCCGAACACTGAAGCTTTCTTT	CASSLSPNTEAFF
TRBD1	TRBV12-3/TRBV12-4	TRBJ1-2	-	16	TGTGCCAGCAGTCCTCACACCGGGACAGCTTCTTATGGCTACACCTTC	CASSPHTGTASYGYTF
-	TRBV12-3/TRBV12-4	TRBJ1-2	-	14	TGTGCCAGCAGCCCCGGAGGGAGAGCCTATGGCTACACCTTC	CASSPGGRAYGYTF
-	TRBV14	TRBJ2-2	-	16	TGTGCCAGCAGCCAAGATTTCCGGGGTCTTACCGGGGAGCTGTTTTTT	CASSQDFRGLTGELFF
TRBD1	TRBV10-3	TRBJ1-5	-	18	TGTGCCATCAGCACGGGGACAGGGGGATACCATAGCAATCAGCCCCAGCATTTT	CAISTGTGGYHSNQPQHF
-	TRBV6-1	TRBJ2-7	-	16	TGTGCCAGCAGGCCCGGGGCACTAGCAGCCTCCTACGAGCAGTACTTC	CASRPGALAASYEQYF
TRBD2	TRBV10-1	TRBJ2-1	once	15	TGCGCCAGCAGTGACCTAGCGGGAGGGCCGAGGGAGCAGTTCTTC	CASSDLAGGPREQFF
-	TRBV12-3/TRBV12-4	TRBJ2-5	-	14	TGTGCCAGCAGTCACACAGGGCTGGAAGAGACCCAGTACTTC	CASSHTGLEETQYF
-	TRBV6-6	TRBJ1-1	-	13	TGTGCCAGCCGCCAGGTTTCCCGAGGTGGAGCTTTCTTT	CASRQVSRGGAFF
-	TRBV7-6	TRBJ2-3	-	15	TGTGCCAGCAGCCCTTCTGGATCTGGGACAGATACGCAGTATTTT	CASSPSGSGTDTQYF
-	TRBV9	TRBJ2-7	-	13	TGTGCCAGCAGCGTTGGGACTGCCTACGAGCAGTACTTC	CASSVGTAYEQYF
-	TRBV12-3/TRBV12-4	TRBJ2-7	-	14	TGTGCCAGCAGCAAACTAGCAAAATCCTACGAGCAGTACTTC	CASSKLAKSYEQYF
-	TRBV4-2	TRBJ2-4	-	17	TGTGCCAGCAGCCAGGGGGACACCCTATTAGCCAAGAACATTCAGTACTTC	CASSQGDTLLAKNIQYF